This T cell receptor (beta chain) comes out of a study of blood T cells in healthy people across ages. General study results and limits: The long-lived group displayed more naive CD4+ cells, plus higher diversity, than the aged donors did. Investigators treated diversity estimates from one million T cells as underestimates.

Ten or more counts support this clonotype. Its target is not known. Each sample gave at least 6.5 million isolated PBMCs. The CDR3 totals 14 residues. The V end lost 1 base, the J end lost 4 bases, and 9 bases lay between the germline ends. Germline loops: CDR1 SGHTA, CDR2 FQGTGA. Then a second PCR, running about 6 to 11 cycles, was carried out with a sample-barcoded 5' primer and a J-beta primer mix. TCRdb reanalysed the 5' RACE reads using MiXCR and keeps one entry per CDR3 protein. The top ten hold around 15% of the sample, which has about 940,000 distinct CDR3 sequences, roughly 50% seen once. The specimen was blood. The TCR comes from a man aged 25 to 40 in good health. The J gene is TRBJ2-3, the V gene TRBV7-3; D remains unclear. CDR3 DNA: TGTGCCAGCAGCTTAAGGGTCAGCCCAGATACGCAGTATTTT. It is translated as CASSLRVSPDTQYF.